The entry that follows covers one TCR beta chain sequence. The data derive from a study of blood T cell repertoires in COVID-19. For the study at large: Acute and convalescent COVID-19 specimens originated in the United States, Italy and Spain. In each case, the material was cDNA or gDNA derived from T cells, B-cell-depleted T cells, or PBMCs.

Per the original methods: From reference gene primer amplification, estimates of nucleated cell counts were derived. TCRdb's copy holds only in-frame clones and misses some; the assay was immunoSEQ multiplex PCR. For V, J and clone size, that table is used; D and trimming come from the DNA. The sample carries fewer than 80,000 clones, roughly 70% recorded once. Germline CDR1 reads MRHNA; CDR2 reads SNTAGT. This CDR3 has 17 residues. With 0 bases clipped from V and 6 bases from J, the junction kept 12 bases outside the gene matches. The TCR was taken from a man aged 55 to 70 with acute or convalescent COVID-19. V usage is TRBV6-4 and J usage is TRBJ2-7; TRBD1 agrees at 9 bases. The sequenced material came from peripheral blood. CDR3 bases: TGTGCCAGCAGTGACTCGTCTACAGGGGGCGCTGGGTGCGAGCAGTACGTC. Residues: CASSDSSTGGAGCEQYV.